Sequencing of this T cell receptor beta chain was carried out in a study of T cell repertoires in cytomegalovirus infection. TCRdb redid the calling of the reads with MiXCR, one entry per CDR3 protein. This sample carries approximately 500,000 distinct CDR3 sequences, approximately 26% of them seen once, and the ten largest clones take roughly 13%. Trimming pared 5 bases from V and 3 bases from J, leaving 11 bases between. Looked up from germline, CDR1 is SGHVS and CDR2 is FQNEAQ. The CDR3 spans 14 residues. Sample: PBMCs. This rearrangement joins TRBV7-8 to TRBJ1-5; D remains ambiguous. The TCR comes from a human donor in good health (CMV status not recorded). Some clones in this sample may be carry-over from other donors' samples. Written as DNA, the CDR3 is TGTGCCAGCAGCCCAGACGCAAACAATCAGCCCCAGCATTTT. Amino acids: CASSPDANNQPQHF.